This is a list of T cell receptor beta chains from one sample in a study of cytomegalovirus exposure and HLA in healthy donors. Only in-frame clones appear in the TCRdb table, and some are missing; sequencing was by immunoSEQ multiplex PCR. The sample yields about 260,000 clones, roughly 70% seen once. The specimen sequenced was PBMCs. Receptors originate from a female donor in good health and CMV-seronegative. CDR3s include the opening cysteine and the closing phenylalanine or tryptophan. A D gene is named only where the DNA matches it firmly. The size of a clone is reported for some rows only, either as once, few or many, or as a class for expanded clones.

TGTGCCAGCAGTTTATTTTCCGGGGGGCAGCCCCAGCATTTT	CASSLFSGGQPQHF	-	TRBJ1-5	TRBV28	14	-
TGTGCCAGCTCACCTCGTCCGTTGACGGGTGTGAACACTGAAGCTTTCTTT	CASSPRPLTGVNTEAFF	-	TRBJ1-1	TRBV18	17	once
TGCGCCAGCAGCCAAGGGGCGGCTAGCGGGCGGGCCGAGCAGTACTTC	CASSQGAASGRAEQYF	TRBD2	TRBJ2-7	TRBV4-1	16	few
TGTGCCAGCAGTTACGGGCTCTCCTACAATGAGCAGTTCTTC	CASSYGLSYNEQFF	-	TRBJ2-1	TRBV6-5	14	-
TGTGCCACCAGCAGAGGGGGGACAGGGGCCGCTAATGAAAAACTGTTTTTT	CATSRGGTGAANEKLFF	TRBD1	TRBJ1-4	TRBV15	17	-
TGCAGCGTTGTTGAGGCGGGAGGGCTTTCCTACAATGAGCAGTTCTTC	CSVVEAGGLSYNEQFF	TRBD2	TRBJ2-1	TRBV29-1	16	-
TGCGCCAGCAGCCAAAGACTAGTAACCTACGAGCAGTACTTC	CASSQRLVTYEQYF	-	TRBJ2-7	TRBV4-1	14	-
TGTGCCAGCTCCGCATCGGGGGGCAATCAGCCCCAGCATTTT	CASSASGGNQPQHF	-	TRBJ1-5	TRBV18	14	few
TGTGCCAGCAGGAAGCCGGGACTAGTGAGAGAGCAGTTCTTC	CASRKPGLVREQFF	TRBD2	TRBJ2-1	TRBV6-5	14	-
TGTGCCACCAGCAAGGTGCCTAGCTCCTACGAGCAGTACTTC	CATSKVPSSYEQYF	-	TRBJ2-7	TRBV15	14	-
TGTGCCAGCAGCCCCGACGCTAGGTTGGTCTACGAGCAGTACTTC	CASSPDARLVYEQYF	-	TRBJ2-7	TRBV9	15	-
TGCGCCAGCCGGACTAGTGGGTACTACGAGCAGTACTTC	CASRTSGYYEQYF	TRBD2	TRBJ2-7	TRBV10-2	13	few
TGTGCCAGTAGTGCCCGAACTAGCGGGAGTAAGTACGAGCAGTACTTC	CASSARTSGSKYEQYF	TRBD2	TRBJ2-7	TRBV19	16	few
TGTGCCAGCAGGCAGGGGAGCTCCTATAATTCACCCCTCCACTTT	CASRQGSSYNSPLHF	-	TRBJ1-6	TRBV6-1	15	-
TGTGCCACTCTACCCTCCAACACCATATATTTT	CATLPSNTIYF	-	TRBJ1-3	TRBV6-1	11	-
TGCGCCAGCAGCTTGGTCTCACCGGACAGACACGAGCAGTACTTC	CASSLVSPDRHEQYF	-	TRBJ2-7	TRBV5-1	15	-
TGTGCCAGCAGCGCAGGGACTAGCGGGAGGGGAGATACGCAGTATTTT	CASSAGTSGRGDTQYF	TRBD2	TRBJ2-3	TRBV9	16	-
TGCGCCAGCAGTGAGTCACTAGCGCCATCCTACGAGCAGTACTTC	CASSESLAPSYEQYF	TRBD2	TRBJ2-7	TRBV10-1	15	-
TGTGCCAGCAAGAAAACAGGGGGTCCCTACGAGCAGTACTTC	CASKKTGGPYEQYF	TRBD1	TRBJ2-7	TRBV27	14	-
TGTGCCAGCAGTCCCCGACAGGGTTCGAGGACCGGGGAGCTGTTTTTT	CASSPRQGSRTGELFF	TRBD1	TRBJ2-2	TRBV6-6	16	-
TGTGCCAGCCTTAAGGGGGAGAGGGGAGATCAGCCCCAGCATTTT	CASLKGERGDQPQHF	-	TRBJ1-5	TRBV2	15	-
TGCGCCAGCGGACCTGGGACAGGAGATCAGCCCCAGCATTTT	CASGPGTGDQPQHF	TRBD1	TRBJ1-5	TRBV5-1	14	once
TGTGCCAGCAGCCCCCGGACAGGGGATGGCTACGAGCAGTACTTC	CASSPRTGDGYEQYF	TRBD1	TRBJ2-7	TRBV7-6	15	-
TGTGCCAGCAGTTCAAAGCCCCCGGGACTAGCGGGAATTGAGCAGTTCTTC	CASSSKPPGLAGIEQFF	TRBD2	TRBJ2-1	TRBV27	17	-
TGTGCCAGCAGCTTGAAGCTAGCGGAAGGGGAGCTGTTTTTT	CASSLKLAEGELFF	TRBD2	TRBJ2-2	TRBV5-4	14	-
TGTGCCAGCAGCTCCGGACAGGGGAGAGGGGCTAACTATGGCTACACCTTC	CASSSGQGRGANYGYTF	TRBD1	TRBJ1-2	TRBV7-2	17	few
TGTGCCAGTAGTAGGTTGGTTGACAGGGATGGGACCTACGAGCAGTACTTC	CASSRLVDRDGTYEQYF	TRBD1	TRBJ2-7	TRBV19	17	few
TGCGCCAGCACCTCCGACGGACAGCTCTCTGGAAACACCATATATTTT	CASTSDGQLSGNTIYF	-	TRBJ1-3	TRBV5-1	16	-
TGTGCCAGCAGCTCCGGACACATCTATGGCTACACCTTC	CASSSGHIYGYTF	-	TRBJ1-2	TRBV7-9	13	few
TGTGCCAGCACCGAACAGGGGGTAGGAGAAGCTTTCTTT	CASTEQGVGEAFF	-	TRBJ1-1	TRBV21-1	13	few
TGTGCCACCAGCCGGGACAGGGGGTACGAGCAGTACTTC	CATSRDRGYEQYF	TRBD1	TRBJ2-7	TRBV15	13	-
TGTGCCACCTACGACAGGGGAGGTGTGGACACTGAAGCTTTCTTT	CATYDRGGVDTEAFF	TRBD1	TRBJ1-1	TRBV19	15	-
TGTGCCAGCAGCTTGGAGCCTTACGAGCAGTACTTC	CASSLEPYEQYF	-	TRBJ2-7	TRBV5-5	12	-
TGTGCCAGCAGCTCTTCGGCCTGGAGCACTGAAGCTTTCTTT	CASSSSAWSTEAFF	-	TRBJ1-1	TRBV5-4	14	-
TGCGCCAGCAGTGCTAGCGGGAGGGCCGTCGAGCAGTTCTTC	CASSASGRAVEQFF	TRBD2	TRBJ2-1	TRBV10-1	14	few
TGTGCCCCCAGGGGGGAAGAAAAACTGTTTTTT	CAPRGEEKLFF	TRBD1	TRBJ1-4	TRBV6-1	11	few
TGTGCCAGCAGCTTAGGCCTTACCCGCGCGGGGGCCCAGCATTTT	CASSLGLTRAGAQHF	-	TRBJ1-5	TRBV7-9	15	-
TGTGCCAGCAGCTTAAATAGCGGGATCGGTCGGGAGACCCAGTACTTC	CASSLNSGIGRETQYF	TRBD2	TRBJ2-5	TRBV7-9	16	-
TGTGCCAGTAGTATTTGGCAGGGAAACACCGGGGAGCTGTTTTTT	CASSIWQGNTGELFF	-	TRBJ2-2	TRBV19	15	once
TGCGCCAGCAGCTTTGAGGGCCGCTCGCAGTATTTT	CASSFEGRSQYF	-	TRBJ2-3	TRBV5-1	12	once
TGTGCCAGCAGCTCCACTTCTGGGGCCAACGTCCTGACTTTC	CASSSTSGANVLTF	-	TRBJ2-6	TRBV13	14	-
TGTGCCACCAGCAGGCAGGGGTCTTCTATTTACGAGCAGTACTTC	CATSRQGSSIYEQYF	-	TRBJ2-7	TRBV15	15	-
TGTGCCAGCAGTTACTCGACTAGCGGGGACACAGATACGCAGTATTTT	CASSYSTSGDTDTQYF	TRBD2	TRBJ2-3	TRBV6-5	16	-
TGCAGTGCTAGACAGAACACTGAAGCTTTCTTT	CSARQNTEAFF	-	TRBJ1-1	TRBV20-1	11	-
TGTGCTAGTGGTTTAAGGGCCTCACTAGCGGCCCCCACAGATACGCAGTATTTT	CASGLRASLAAPTDTQYF	TRBD2	TRBJ2-3	TRBV12-5	18	-
TGTGCCAGCAGTCCCCGACTAGACGTCAAAAACATTCAGTACTTC	CASSPRLDVKNIQYF	-	TRBJ2-4	TRBV6-6	15	-
TGTGCCAGCAGCCCGAGGTGGACACCTTACGAGCAGTACTTC	CASSPRWTPYEQYF	-	TRBJ2-7	TRBV6-1	14	-
TGTGCCAGCAGTGATGGGCAGGGTCAAATAGAGACCCGGTACTTC	CASSDGQGQIETRYF	-	TRBJ2-5	TRBV2	15	-
TGTGCCAGCTCACCAAAACTACTCAACCAAGAGACCCAGTACTTC	CASSPKLLNQETQYF	-	TRBJ2-5	TRBV18	15	-
TGTGCCAGCAGCTTAGATCCCTGGGACAGACTGGTATCCACCGGGGAGCTGTTTTTT	CASSLDPWDRLVSTGELFF	TRBD1	TRBJ2-2	TRBV11-2	19	-
TGTGCCAGTAGCCCCTCAAGGCAGGGACAGGGGTACGAGCAGTACTTC	CASSPSRQGQGYEQYF	TRBD1	TRBJ2-7	TRBV19	16	-
TGTGCCAGCAGCGTCCTGGGGGCTAGCACAGATACGCAGTATTTT	CASSVLGASTDTQYF	-	TRBJ2-3	TRBV27	15	-